These 30 T cell receptor beta chains share one sample of origin, sequenced in a study of blood T cell repertoires in COVID-19. The repertoire was sequenced with immunoSEQ multiplex PCR; TCRdb's copy has only in-frame clones and lacks some. This sample has 150,000 to 200,000 clones, with 89% found just once. The sequencing input was PBMCs or T cells enriched from blood (not recorded which). These receptors came from a middle-aged woman with acute COVID-19.

This rearrangement joins TRBV4-1 to TRBJ2-5; no clear D. Trimming left V 1 base short and J 3 bases short, with 9 bases between. Germline V gene sequence: CDR1 MGHRA, CDR2 YSYEKL. The CDR3 is 14 amino acids. The CDR3 region has the DNA TGCGCCAGCAGCCAAGTACACAGTGAAGAGACCCAGTACTTC. Translation: CASSQVHSEETQYF.

This clone was observed a handful of times. Different DNA sequences within this sample yield the same CDR3. The gene calls are TRBV18 and TRBJ1-2; 7 positions agree with TRBD1. From germline, CDR1 is KGHSH and CDR2 LQKENI. This CDR3 region has 15 residues. The trim removed 4 bases at V and 3 bases at J, leaving 8 bases unmatched. The CDR3 loop is CASSQETGTDYGYTF. The CDR3 DNA sequence: TGTGCCAGCTCACAAGAAACCGGGACAGACTATGGCTACACCTTC.

V gene TRBV9 combines with J gene TRBJ2-5, with a possible D match to TRBD2 (6 bases). CDR3 size: 14 residues. Germline CDR1 SGDLS, CDR2 YYNGEE. V gave up 0 bases and J gave up 4 bases, with 10 bases separating them. Here the CDR3 reads CASSVDGGRETQYF. In DNA, the CDR3 is TGTGCCAGCAGCGTAGATGGAGGGAGAGAGACCCAGTACTTC.

This clone came up a few times. The chain carries TRBV7-2 and TRBJ2-5; a possible D gene is TRBD2 (6 bases). The CDR3 contains 14 residues. Per germline, CDR1 SGHTA and CDR2 FQGNSA. V was clipped by 7 bases and J by 3 bases, with 15 bases between them. CDR3 amino acids: CASTPPTSKETQYF. In DNA form, the CDR3 reads TGTGCCAGCACCCCCCCGACTAGTAAAGAGACCCAGTACTTC.

The V call is TRBV5-1, the J call TRBJ1-1, with 8 bases aligning to TRBD1. Per germline, CDR1 SGHRS and CDR2 YFSETQ. The CDR3 extends over 15 amino acids. The trim removed 4 bases at V and 1 base at J, leaving 6 bases unmatched. The CDR3 loop reads CASSPRTGKNTEAFF. CDR3 DNA sequence: TGCGCCAGCAGCCCAAGGACAGGGAAGAACACTGAAGCTTTCTTT.

The chain combines TRBV11-3 with TRBJ1-1, with TRBD1 matching over 7 bases. The CDR3 covers 13 residues. Trimming cost V 3 bases and J 7 bases; bases outside gene matches: 5. Per the germline V gene, CDR1 is SGHNT and CDR2 is YENEEA. In DNA form, the CDR3 reads TGTGCCAGCAGCTTCGGGACAGTGGGTGAAGCTTTCTTT. Translation: CASSFGTVGEAFF.

The CDR3 protein is CASSSPGGRGRETQYF. The CDR3 bases are TGCGCCAGCAGCTCCCCAGGCGGGAGGGGGCGCGAGACCCAGTACTTC. The rearrangement uses TRBV4-1 and TRBJ2-5; TRBD2 aligns across 9 bases. The germline V gene has CDR1 MGHRA and CDR2 YSYEKL. The CDR3 has 16 amino acids. V lost 5 bases, J lost 5 bases, and 12 bases stayed unmatched.

This chain links TRBV9 with TRBJ1-6; perhaps TRBD1 as D (6 bases). This CDR3 spans 16 amino acids. Germline CDR1 and CDR2: SGDLS and YYNGEE. Trimming removed 0 bases from V and 10 bases from J, with 17 bases in between. CDR3 sequence (DNA): TGTGCCAGCAGCGTAGGTCGACAGGCAATTGGATCACCCCTCCACTTT. Encoded protein: CASSVGRQAIGSPLHF.

This chain links TRBV28 with TRBJ1-5; 11 nucleotides align to TRBD1. This CDR3 is built from 16 residues. From germline, CDR1 is MDHEN and CDR2 SYDVKM. J was trimmed by 4 bases and V by 5 bases; bases with no gene match: 7. The CDR3 region is CASSRRGTGGNQPQHF. The CDR3 DNA sequence: TGTGCCAGCAGTCGAAGAGGGACAGGGGGGAATCAGCCCCAGCATTTT.

This chain joins TRBV6-2 or TRBV6-3 and TRBJ1-1; possibly TRBD1 for D (5 bases). Trimming took 6 bases from V and 3 from J, leaving 20 bases between them. Per germline, CDR1 MNHEY and CDR2 SVGEGT. The length of the CDR3 is 16 residues. The CDR3 sequence: CASSESLGPRDTEAFF. The DNA for the CDR3 is TGTGCCAGCAGCGAATCACTGGGCCCCAGGGACACTGAAGCTTTCTTT.

The chain couples TRBV28 to TRBJ2-1; a weak D match, TRBD2 (6 bases). CDR3 length equals 16 residues. Trimming removed 5 bases at V and 3 bases at J, with 17 bases between. The V gene's germline CDR1 is MDHEN and CDR2 SYDVKM. The CDR3 coding sequence is TGTGCCAGCAGTCCCCCTGGGGGGATGGGCTACAATGAGCAGTTCTTC. It codes for CASSPPGGMGYNEQFF.

The CDR3 bases are TGTGCCAGCAGCTTAGAGGAGGGAGAGACCCAGTACTTC. Amino acid sequence: CASSLEEGETQYF. This chain joins TRBV11-2 and TRBJ2-5, with D tentatively TRBD2 (6 bases). The V and J ends lost 0 bases and 4 bases respectively, with 6 bases between them. The V gene's germline CDR1 is SGHAT and CDR2 FQNNGV. The CDR3 has 13 amino acids.

The V call is TRBV19, the J call TRBJ2-3; a weak D match, TRBD2 (6 bases). Looked up from germline, CDR1 is LNHDA and CDR2 is SQIVND (reference sequence). The CDR3 totals 15 residues. Trimming left V 10 bases short and J 0 bases short, with 17 bases between. The CDR3 loop is CATGLFPVSTDTQYF. CDR3 DNA sequence: TGTGCCACCGGACTATTCCCGGTGAGCACAGATACGCAGTATTTT.

The table lists this clone with a count of one. The V and J genes are TRBV7-3 and TRBJ2-4, with D hard to call. Germline loops: CDR1 SGHTA, CDR2 FQGTGA. The CDR3 extends over 13 amino acids. V was pared by 0 bases and J by 6 bases, with 6 bases between. CDR3 nucleotides: TGTGCCAGCAGCTTAACGGCAGGAAACATTCAGTACTTC. Translated, it gives CASSLTAGNIQYF. Using reference TRBV7-3 and TRBJ2-4 for the parts outside the CDR3, the full variable domain is GAGVSQTPSNKVTEKGKYVELRCDPISGHTALYWYRQSLGQGPEFLIYFQGTGAADDSGLPNDRFFAVRPEGSVSTLKIQRTERGDSAVYLCASSLTAGNIQYFGAGTRLSVL.

This clone was found a few times. J is TRBJ1-6 and V is TRBV6-5; 11 bases map to TRBD1. V trimming: 5 bases; J trimming: 6 bases; junction bases outside the gene matches: 3. This CDR3 is built from 15 residues. Per the germline V gene, CDR1 is MNHEY and CDR2 is SVGAGI. As DNA, the CDR3 is TGTGCCAGCAGTCGGGACAGGGGGTCTAATTCACCCCTCCACTTT. Translated: CASSRDRGSNSPLHF.

The CDR3, as DNA: TGTGCCAGCAGCCCCCAGATCGCTAACTATGGCTACACCTTC. It specifies CASSPQIANYGYTF. V and J are TRBV5-5 and TRBJ1-2; D not certain. V dropped 4 bases and J dropped 0 bases, with 10 bases sitting between them. The germline CDR1 and CDR2 sequences are SGHKS and YYEKEE (reference sequence). There are 14 residues in the CDR3. Full variable domain (remainder filled in from reference TRBV5-5 and TRBJ1-2): DAGVTQSPTHLIKTRGQQVTLRCSPISGHKSVSWYQQVLGQGPQFIFQYYEKEERGRGNFPDRFSARQFPNYSSELNVNALLLGDSALYLCASSPQIANYGYTFGSGTRLTVV.

V usage is TRBV3-1 (or the pseudogene TRBV3-2) and J usage is TRBJ2-7; D might be TRBD2 (5 bases). Germline-derived CDR1 and CDR2 are LGHDT and YNNKEL (reference sequence). The CDR3 extends over 17 amino acids. V was pared by 0 bases and J by 2 bases, with 17 bases between. The CDR3 DNA reads TGTGCCAGCAGCCAAGATAGGCGGGCCCAGGAAACCTACGAGCAGTACTTC. Translation gives CASSQDRRAQETYEQYF.

The chain has TRBV28 and TRBJ1-2, with 7 positions matching TRBD1. From germline, CDR1 is MDHEN and CDR2 SYDVKM. With 10 bases clipped from V and 4 bases from J, the junction kept 6 bases outside the gene matches. The CDR3 has 12 residues. CDR3 region: CATAAGGYGYTF. The CDR3 DNA follows: TGTGCCACGGCGGCAGGGGGCTATGGCTACACCTTC.

The rearrangement uses TRBV7-9 and TRBJ2-7, with 7 bases lining up with TRBD2. The V segment lost 1 base and the J segment 3 bases; nucleotides outside the gene matches: 3. This CDR3 contains 14 residues. CDR1 is SEHNR and CDR2 is FQNEAQ in the germline V gene (reference sequence). The CDR3 DNA is TGTGCCAGCAGCTTAGATGGCGGGGGCTACGAGCAGTACTTC. Translated: CASSLDGGGYEQYF.

The gene calls are TRBV19 and TRBJ1-4, with D unclear. The CDR3 loop spans 15 amino acids. The V end was cut by 3 bases, the J end by 0 bases, with 8 bases between. Germline CDR1 and CDR2: LNHDA and SQIVND (reference sequence). This chain's CDR3 is CASSIQTATNEKLFF. The CDR3 DNA is TGTGCCAGTAGTATCCAGACTGCAACTAATGAAAAACTGTTTTTT. Variable domain in full (rest from reference TRBV19 and TRBJ1-4): DGGITQSPKYLFRKEGQNVTLSCEQNLNHDAMYWYRQDPGQGLRLIYYSQIVNDFQKGDIAEGYSVSREKKESFPLTVTSAQKNPTAFYLCASSIQTATNEKLFFGSGTQLSVL.

The count of this clone is one. The chain carries TRBV19 and TRBJ1-1; unclear D gene. The CDR3 has 13 residues. The V end was cut by 7 bases, the J end by 11 bases, with 20 bases between. Germline values: CDR1 LNHDA, CDR2 SQIVND (reference sequence). CDR3 coding DNA: TGTGCCAGTACCCGGGATGAAGTTAGTAAGGCTTTCTTT. Protein product: CASTRDEVSKAFF.

The J gene is TRBJ2-7, the V gene TRBV30; 9 bases line up with TRBD2. This CDR3 is 15 amino acids long. Trimming took 0 bases from V and 4 from J; bases not matched to a gene: 7. The V gene's germline CDR1 is GTSNPN and CDR2 SVGIG (reference sequence). The CDR3 sequence: CAWSVISGGSYEQYF. DNA for the CDR3: TGTGCCTGGAGTGTAATCAGCGGGGGGAGTTACGAGCAGTACTTC.

The rearrangement links TRBV9 to TRBJ1-1; possibly TRBD1 for D (5 bases). The germline gives CDR1 SGDLS, CDR2 YYNGEE. The CDR3 totals 16 residues. V gave up 0 bases and J gave up 3 bases, with 15 bases separating them. In DNA, the CDR3 is TGTGCCAGCAGCGTAGAGGGGTCATCGGGCCACACTGAAGCTTTCTTT. It is translated as CASSVEGSSGHTEAFF.

This chain joins TRBV19 and TRBJ2-3; 7 bases are shared with TRBD2. CDR1 is LNHDA and CDR2 is SQIVND in the germline V gene (reference sequence). The CDR3 is made up of 15 amino acids. J gave up 2 bases and V 7 bases, and 9 bases lay outside the gene matches. CDR3 coding DNA: TGTGCCAGTACCGGACCGGGGACTAACACAGATACGCAGTATTTT. Amino acid sequence: CASTGPGTNTDTQYF.

The V gene is TRBV7-9, the J gene TRBJ2-7, with 16 bases identical to TRBD2. Trimming at V came to 4 bases and at J to 5 bases, leaving 5 bases not matched to a gene. This CDR3 has 16 amino acids. The germline V gene has CDR1 SEHNR and CDR2 FQNEAQ (reference sequence). CDR3 sequence reads: CASSSRGLAGGDEQYF. The CDR3 DNA reads TGTGCCAGCAGCTCCAGGGGACTAGCGGGAGGGGACGAGCAGTACTTC.

This clone showed up just once. The chain has TRBV3-1 (or the pseudogene TRBV3-2) and TRBJ2-3, with D perhaps matching TRBD2 (6 bases). Germline V gene data show CDR1 as LGHDT and CDR2 as YNNKEL (reference sequence). V was clipped by 3 bases and J by 2 bases, with 12 bases between them. There are 15 residues in the CDR3. The CDR3 region is CASSQRLGHTDTQYF. The CDR3 coding sequence is TGTGCCAGCAGCCAGCGACTAGGGCACACAGATACGCAGTATTTT.

V gene TRBV7-9 combines with J gene TRBJ1-2, with 8 positions matching TRBD1. Germline assignment: CDR1 SEHNR and CDR2 FQNEAQ (reference sequence). This CDR3 comprises 16 residues. Trimming took 7 bases from V and 3 from J; bases not matched to a gene: 13. CDR3 region: CASTRGADRVHYGYTF. CDR3 in DNA: TGTGCCAGCACCCGGGGGGCGGACAGGGTTCACTATGGCTACACCTTC. The full variable domain, rest sourced from reference TRBV7-9 and TRBJ1-2, is DTGVSQNPRHKITKRGQNVTFRCDPISEHNRLYWYRQTLGQGPEFLTYFQNEAQLEKSRLLSDRFSAERPKGSFSTLEIQRTEQGDSAMYLCASTRGADRVHYGYTFGSGTRLTVV.

This chain joins TRBV25-1 and TRBJ1-2; no clear D. Germline V gives CDR1 MGHDK, CDR2 SYGVNS. With 7 bases removed from V and 2 bases from J, the gap between germline ends came to 8 bases. The CDR3 spans 12 residues. CDR3 amino acids: CASKGDNYGYTF. CDR3 nucleotides: TGTGCCAGCAAGGGAGACAACTATGGCTACACCTTC.

This chain uses TRBV5-1 with TRBJ1-2; 8 bases fit TRBD1. The CDR3 consists of 12 residues. V lost 4 bases and J lost 6; bases outside the gene matches: 2. Looked up from germline, CDR1 is SGHRS and CDR2 is YFSETQ. CDR3 protein: CASSGDRHGYTF. The DNA of the CDR3 is TGCGCCAGCAGCGGGGACAGGCATGGCTACACCTTC. The whole variable domain, filled in from reference TRBV5-1 and TRBJ1-2, reads KAGVTQTPRYLIKTRGQQVTLSCSPISGHRSVSWYQQTPGQGLQFLFEYFSETQRNKGNFPGRFSGRQFSNSRSEMNVSTLELGDSALYLCASSGDRHGYTFGSGTRLTVV.

This rearrangement joins TRBV5-4 to TRBJ1-4; no definite D call. This CDR3 has 14 amino acids. CDR1 SGHNT and CDR2 YYREEE come from the germline V gene (reference sequence). Between the trimmed V and J ends, which lost 4 bases and 4 bases, there was a span of 11 bases. The CDR3, as DNA: TGTGCCAGCAGCCCAGGCGGGGATAATGAAAAACTGTTTTTT. This translates into CASSPGGDNEKLFF.